This TCR beta chain is drawn from a study of beta chain features in type 1 diabetes. V dropped 6 bases and J dropped 8; count of bases not matched to a gene: 9. Germline V gene sequence: CDR1 SQVTM, CDR2 ANQGSEA. This CDR3 spans 15 amino acids. The study, taken as a whole, reports: The study found moderately but significantly shorter TCRB CDR3s in all four CD4+ subsets of Type 1 diabetes patients. More deletions and fewer insertions at VDJ junctions were found in patients with type 1 diabetes.

To note about this clone: Its matching antigen is unknown.

Expressed TCRB transcripts were sequenced because the isolated RNA had all been reverse transcribed beforehand. Using immunoSEQ multiplex PCR, the repertoire was profiled, and TCRdb retains in-frame clones only, with some absent. Of under 450,000 clones listed, roughly 16% were seen once; the top ten hold about 0.018%. Isolation of CD4+ naive, central memory, regulatory and stem cell-like memory cells was achieved by sorting via CD45RO/CCR7/CD25/CD127/CD95/CD27. Every sorted population was more than 95% pure. This clonotype was sampled from a young woman in good health. V is TRBV29-1 and J is TRBJ2-1; 14 nucleotides line up with TRBD2. The sample consisted of naive CD4+ T cells from blood. DNA for the CDR3: TGCAGCGTGCCTGGGACTAGCGGGAGTCGGTATGAGCAGTTCTTC. Translating it yields CSVPGTSGSRYEQFF.